The source of this T cell receptor beta chain is a study of T cell repertoires in cytomegalovirus infection. About the research overall: The public TCR beta signatures pointed to both CMV infection and matching HLA type. Study outcomes and limitations: The ex vivo response was dominated by HLA-C-restricted CMV-specific TCR beta clonotypes. People with CMV and the relevant HLA were identified by cumulative public TCR beta family frequency.

The CDR3 is made up of 14 amino acids. CDR1 is SGHTA, CDR2 FQGNSA, per germline. Deletions cut 1 base from V and 5 bases from J, with 12 bases between. This clonotype showed up many times. Its specificity is not known. MiXCR, applied by TCRdb to the reads, yields one record per CDR3 protein. In the table there are 46,000 or so distinct CDR3 sequences, approximately 22% of which are singletons. The sequencing sample was made of PBMCs, sequenced either directly or after in vitro stimulation (not recorded which). The rearrangement links TRBV7-2 to TRBJ2-7; maybe TRBD1 (5 bases). The TCR was taken from a human donor in good health (CMV status not recorded). Some clones in this sample may be carry-over from other donors' samples. The CDR3 reads CASSLVVQGDEQYF. CDR3 nucleotides: TGTGCCAGCAGCTTAGTAGTCCAGGGCGACGAGCAGTACTTC. Combining the CDR3 with reference TRBV7-2 and TRBJ2-7 gives the whole variable domain GAGVSQSPSNKVTEKGKDVELRCDPISGHTALYWYRQSLGQGLEFLIYFQGNSAPDKSGLPSDRFSAERTGGSVSTLTIQRTQQEDSAVYLCASSLVVQGDEQYFGPGTRLTVT.